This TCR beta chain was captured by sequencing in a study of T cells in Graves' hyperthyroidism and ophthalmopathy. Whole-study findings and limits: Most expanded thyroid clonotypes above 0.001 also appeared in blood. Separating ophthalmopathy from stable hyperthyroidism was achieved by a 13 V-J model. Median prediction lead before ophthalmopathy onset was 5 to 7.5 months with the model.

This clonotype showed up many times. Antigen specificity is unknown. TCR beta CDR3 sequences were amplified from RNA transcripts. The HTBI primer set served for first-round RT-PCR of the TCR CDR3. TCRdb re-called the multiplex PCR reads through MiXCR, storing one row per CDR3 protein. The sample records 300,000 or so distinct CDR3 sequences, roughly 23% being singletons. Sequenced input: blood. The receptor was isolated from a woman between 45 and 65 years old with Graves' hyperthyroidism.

The CDR3: CASSQGAMGYNEQFF. The CDR3 DNA reads as TGTGCCAGCAGCCAGGGGGCGATGGGGTACAATGAGCAGTTCTTC. This chain uses TRBV3-1 with TRBJ2-1, with D possibly being TRBD1 (6 bases). From germline, CDR1 is LGHDT and CDR2 YNNKEL (reference sequence). Trimming took off 3 bases at V and 4 bases at J, with 13 bases between the two ends. The CDR3 is 15 residues long.